Below, 20 T cell receptor beta chains from the same sample are listed, as sequenced in a study of blood T cells in healthy people across ages. Next came a second PCR, run for about 6 to 11 cycles, which used a sample-barcoded 5' primer along with a J-beta primer mix. MiXCR, run by TCRdb on the 5' RACE reads, gives a single entry per CDR3 protein. The sample shows over 700,000 distinct CDR3 sequences, about 55% of them seen only once. The sample comprised blood. Every receptor here comes from a man older than 75 in good health.

This chain uses TRBV7-9 with TRBJ1-1, with D maybe TRBD1 (6 bases). CDR3 length: 12 residues. Trimming cost V 5 bases and J 7 bases, with 11 bases left between them. Germline V CDR1 and CDR2: SEHNR, FQNEAQ (reference sequence). The CDR3 coding sequence is TGTGCCAGCAGCCAAGAGGGGGATGAAGCTTTCTTT. Protein: CASSQEGDEAFF.

The table lists this clonotype with a few counts. The chain recombines TRBV13 with TRBJ2-4; D unresolved. Between the trimmed V and J ends, which lost 0 bases and 13 bases, there was a span of 16 bases. The CDR3 runs 14 residues. In germline, CDR1 is PRHDT, CDR2 FYEKMQ (reference sequence). In nucleotides, the CDR3 is TGTGCCAGCAGCTTAGGACCGTCGGTCGCGGAGCAGTACTTC. Translated: CASSLGPSVAEQYF.

The genes are TRBV11-2 and TRBJ1-2, with a tentative D call TRBD1 (5 bases). The germline V and J ends were trimmed by 2 bases and 2 bases, with 9 bases remaining between them. The CDR3 has 14 residues. The V gene's germline CDR1 is SGHAT and CDR2 FQNNGV. CDR3 coding DNA: TGTGCCAGCAGCTTACACGGGGACAACTATGGCTACACCTTC. Encoded protein: CASSLHGDNYGYTF. The variable domain in full, with the rest retrieved from reference TRBV11-2 and TRBJ1-2, is EAGVAQSPRYKIIEKRQSVAFWCNPISGHATLYWYQQILGQGPKLLIQFQNNGVVDDSQLPKDRFSAERLKGVDSTLKIQPAKLEDSAVYLCASSLHGDNYGYTFGSGTRLTVV.

V gene TRBV20-1 combines with J gene TRBJ2-1, with D possibly TRBD2 on 5 matching bases. CDR3 length: 17 amino acids. CDR1 is DFQATT, CDR2 SNEGSKA, per germline (reference sequence). V dropped 6 bases and J dropped 3 bases, with 24 bases sitting between them. CDR3 amino acids: CSANGFGLAENYNEQFF. CDR3 bases: TGCAGTGCCAATGGGTTTGGGCTAGCTGAAAACTACAATGAGCAGTTCTTC.

This chain connects TRBV25-1 to TRBJ2-7; 9 bases match TRBD2. The germline gives CDR1 MGHDK, CDR2 SYGVNS. With 4 bases clipped from V and 2 bases from J, the junction kept 12 bases outside the gene matches. This CDR3 has 17 amino acids. The CDR3 bases are TGTGCCAGCAGTGCCACTTGGGGGACTAGCAGGCCCTACGAGCAGTACTTC. It is translated as CASSATWGTSRPYEQYF.

This chain connects TRBV10-3 to TRBJ2-5, with TRBD1 matching over 8 bases. CDR1 is ENHRY, CDR2 SYGVKD, per germline. With V trimmed by 0 bases and J by 11 bases, 8 bases remained unmatched. This CDR3 has 14 amino acids. The CDR3 DNA reads TGTGCCATCAGTGAGTCAGGACAGGGAATAGGGCAGTACTTC. Translating it yields CAISESGQGIGQYF.

The gene calls are TRBV9 and TRBJ2-1, with 9 bases lining up with TRBD1. Trimming took 3 bases from V and 10 from J; bases not matched to a gene: 8. This CDR3 has 14 amino acids. Germline V CDR1 and CDR2: SGDLS, YYNGEE. The CDR3 is CASSGPGQGREQFF. In DNA form, the CDR3 reads TGTGCCAGCAGCGGTCCGGGACAGGGAAGGGAGCAGTTCTTC.

The genes are TRBV7-9 and TRBJ2-5, with 9 bases identical to TRBD1. Germline loops: CDR1 SEHNR, CDR2 FQNEAQ (reference sequence). The V and J ends lost 4 bases and 2 bases, in that order; junction bases with no gene match: 8. This CDR3 region has 16 residues. The CDR3 reads CASSSSDRGGQETQYF. The DNA of the CDR3 is TGTGCCAGCAGCTCATCGGACAGGGGAGGGCAAGAGACCCAGTACTTC. Full variable domain (rest looked up from reference TRBV7-9 and TRBJ2-5): DTGVSQNPRHKITKRGQNVTFRCDPISEHNRLYWYRQTLGQGPEFLTYFQNEAQLEKSRLLSDRFSAERPKGSFSTLEIQRTEQGDSAMYLCASSSSDRGGQETQYFGPGTRLLVL.

The sample holds a few counts of this clonotype. J is TRBJ2-5 and V is TRBV29-1; the D gene is possibly TRBD2 (5 bases). Trimming took off 5 bases at V and 11 bases at J, with 21 bases between the two ends. Germline CDR1 is SQVTM and CDR2 is ANQGSEA. The CDR3 covers 13 residues. The DNA for the CDR3 is TGCAGCGTTCCTTCGCGCGGGTACAATGAGCAGTACTTC. It encodes CSVPSRGYNEQYF.

The gene calls are TRBV7-2 and TRBJ2-3, with TRBD2 matching 7 bases. From germline, CDR1 is SGHTA and CDR2 FQGNSA. V shed 5 bases and J 6 bases; nucleotides not matched to a gene: 14. The CDR3 spans 16 residues. The CDR3 nucleotides read TGTGCCAGCAGCCCCCAACCCGCGGGAGTTTTCGATACGCAGTATTTT. This encodes CASSPQPAGVFDTQYF.

A single count supports this clonotype. The gene calls are TRBV5-6 and TRBJ1-2; TRBD1 matches 10 bases. V shed 4 bases and J 0 bases; nucleotides not matched to a gene: 6. The CDR3 has 16 amino acids. Germline V gene data show CDR1 as SGHDT and CDR2 as YYEEEE. The CDR3 DNA sequence: TGTGCCAGCAGCACTACCGGGACAGGGGCTAACTATGGCTACACCTTC. Translation: CASSTTGTGANYGYTF.

This clonotype turned up a few times. V and J are TRBV29-1 and TRBJ2-1, with 10 bases aligning to TRBD2. CDR1 and CDR2 from the germline V gene are SQVTM and ANQGSEA. This CDR3 region has 12 residues. CDR3 nucleotides: TGCAGTCACGCTAGCGGGAGCAGCGGGCAGTTCTTC. Protein sequence: CSHASGSSGQFF.

The chain has TRBV11-2 and TRBJ2-1; TRBD1 matches 7 bases. The J segment lost 9 bases and the V segment lost 5 bases, leaving 7 bases of the junction unmatched. The CDR3 has 13 residues. Germline CDR1 SGHAT, CDR2 FQNNGV. As DNA, the CDR3 is TGTGCCAGCAGCCCACCAGGGGGACGTGAGCAGTTCTTC. Translating gives CASSPPGGREQFF.

This chain links TRBV14 with TRBJ2-6; D might be TRBD1 or TRBD2, each matching 6 bases. The germline V gene has CDR1 SGHDN and CDR2 FVKESK. Trimming pared 4 bases from V and 8 bases from J, leaving 12 bases between. CDR3 size: 14 residues. CDR3 in DNA: TGTGCCAGCAGCCCTTCGGGGGCCCCCAACGTCCTGACTTTC. Translation: CASSPSGAPNVLTF. The whole variable domain, remainder taken from reference TRBV14 and TRBJ2-6, is EAGVTQFPSHSVIEKGQTVTLRCDPISGHDNLYWYRRVMGKEIKFLLHFVKESKQDESGMPNNRFLAERTGGTYSTLKVQPAELEDSGVYFCASSPSGAPNVLTFGAGSRLTVL.

The chain employs TRBV7-2 and TRBJ1-1, with D unclear. The length of the CDR3 is 13 residues. Trimming took off 2 bases at V and 3 bases at J, with 7 bases between the two ends. Germline-derived CDR1 and CDR2 are SGHTA and FQGNSA. The CDR3 here is CASSLMADTEAFF. The CDR3 bases are TGTGCCAGCAGCTTAATGGCAGACACTGAAGCTTTCTTT.

The V gene is TRBV9, the J gene TRBJ2-1; 8 bases match TRBD2. The CDR3 has 16 residues. CDR1 is SGDLS and CDR2 is YYNGEE in the germline V gene. V lost 1 base, J lost 7 bases, and 10 bases stayed unmatched. CDR3 amino acids: CASSVRLGREGNEQFF. The CDR3 DNA reads TGTGCCAGCAGCGTACGTCTCGGGAGGGAGGGGAATGAGCAGTTCTTC.

The chain carries TRBV7-3 and TRBJ2-1; tentative D call: TRBD2 (6 bases). V was cut by 0 bases and J by 4 bases, with 10 bases left in between. This CDR3 is 15 amino acids long. Germline CDR1 and CDR2: SGHTA and FQGTGA. The CDR3 loop reads CASSLTIRGYNEQFF. The DNA for the CDR3 is TGTGCCAGCAGCTTAACGATCCGGGGGTACAATGAGCAGTTCTTC.

The chain recombines TRBV27 with TRBJ2-3; D may correspond to TRBD1 or TRBD2 (6 bases each). CDR1 and CDR2 (germline): MNHEY, SMNVEV (reference sequence). Trimming stripped 7 bases from V and 0 bases from J, with 14 bases between. The CDR3 consists of 15 residues. For the CDR3, the DNA is TGTGCCAGCACCCTAAGGGGGGTTAGCACAGATACGCAGTATTTT. It encodes CASTLRGVSTDTQYF.

The chain uses TRBV2 and TRBJ2-1; D gene unclear. The V and J ends lost 1 base and 9 bases respectively, with 4 bases between them. The CDR3 totals 11 residues. CDR1 SNHLY and CDR2 FYNNEI come from the germline V gene. The DNA of the CDR3 is TGTGCCAGCAGTGAAGTCTCTGAGCAGTTCTTC. The encoded protein is CASSEVSEQFF. The full variable domain, its missing parts supplied by reference TRBV2 and TRBJ2-1, is EPEVTQTPSHQVTQMGQEVILRCVPISNHLYFYWYRQILGQKVEFLVSFYNNEISEKSEIFDDQFSVERPDGSNFTLKIRSTKLEDSAMYFCASSEVSEQFFGPGTRLTVL.

This clonotype was seen a few times. This chain links TRBV10-3 with TRBJ2-7; D is unresolved. There are 13 residues in the CDR3. The V gene's germline CDR1 is ENHRY and CDR2 SYGVKD. The V end lost 3 bases, the J end lost 5 bases, and 11 bases lay between the germline ends. CDR3 nucleotide sequence: TGTGCCATCAGTGATGGGGTGGGTAACGAGCAGTACTTC. It translates to CAISDGVGNEQYF.